Listed below are T cell receptor beta chains from one sample, sequenced in a study of Ad26.COV2.S vaccination and SARS-CoV-2 variants. Generated by immunoSEQ multiplex PCR, the TCRdb table keeps only in-frame clones and is missing some. The table has 350,000 to 500,000 clones, 85% to 90% seen once; the top ten hold 2.5% to 3%. This specimen consisted of peripheral blood, obtained in a trial of Ad26.COV2.S vaccine versus placebo. The receptors derive from a person aged 18-60 years who received the Ad26.COV2.S COVID-19 vaccine or a placebo. CDR3s include the opening cysteine and the closing phenylalanine or tryptophan.

j_call	v_call	cdr3_aa
TRBJ2-5	TRBV2	CASLGTYGETQYF
TRBJ2-7	TRBV4-2	CASSQDRGSYEQYF
TRBJ2-2	TRBV28	CASGSTIANTGELFF
TRBJ1-2	TRBV9	CASSPWGADTPYGYTF
TRBJ2-2	TRBV4-3	CASSQAWTPNTGELFF
TRBJ2-1	TRBV7-2	CASSSLAGTLHNEQFF
TRBJ2-3	TRBV10-3	CAISESVGTGVTDTQYF
TRBJ2-5	TRBV9	CASSPLAGAETQYF
TRBJ1-1	TRBV10-2	CASKDRSHTEAFF
TRBJ2-1	TRBV3-1/TRBV3-2	CASSHIRGVQEQFF
TRBJ2-3	TRBV18	CASSPINFADTQYF
TRBJ1-6	TRBV30	CAWSVTENSPLHF
TRBJ2-2	TRBV6-2/TRBV6-3	CASSYLNTGELFF
TRBJ1-1	TRBV5-4	CASSATGTGGTEAFF
TRBJ2-3	TRBV6-4	CASSSLAGGATDTQYF